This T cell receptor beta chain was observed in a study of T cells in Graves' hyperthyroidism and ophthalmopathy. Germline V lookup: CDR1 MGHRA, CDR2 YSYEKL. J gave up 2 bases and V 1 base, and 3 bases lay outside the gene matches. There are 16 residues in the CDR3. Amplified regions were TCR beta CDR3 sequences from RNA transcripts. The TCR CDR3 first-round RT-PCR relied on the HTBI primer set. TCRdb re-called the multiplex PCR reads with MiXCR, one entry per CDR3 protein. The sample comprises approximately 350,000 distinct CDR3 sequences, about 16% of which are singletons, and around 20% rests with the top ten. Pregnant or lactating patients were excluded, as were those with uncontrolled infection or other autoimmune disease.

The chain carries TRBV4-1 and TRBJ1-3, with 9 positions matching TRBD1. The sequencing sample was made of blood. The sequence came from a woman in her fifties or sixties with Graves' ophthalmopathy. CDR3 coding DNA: TGCGCCAGCAGCCAAGGCAGGGACAGGGCTGGAAACACCATATATTTT. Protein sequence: CASSQGRDRAGNTIYF.